Sequencing of this T cell receptor (beta chain) was carried out in a study of T cell repertoires in cytomegalovirus infection. Turning to the study itself: A matching HLA type, together with CMV infection, was signaled by public TCR beta signatures.

TCRdb recomputed calls from the reads with MiXCR, one row per CDR3 protein. Of approximately 240,000 distinct CDR3 sequences in the sample, 9% to 15% were seen once. V lost 5 bases and J lost 6, with 23 bases in between. Germline-derived CDR1 and CDR2 are MGHDK and SYGVNS. The CDR3 is 16 residues long. Study-level findings and limits: Cumulative public TCR beta family frequency identified carriers of CMV plus the relevant HLA. Predominance within the ex vivo response was attributable to HLA-C-restricted CMV-specific TCR beta clonotypes.

This clonotype has at least ten counts. The antigen is undetermined. The origin of this receptor is a human donor in good health (CMV status not recorded). Some clones in this sample may be carry-over from other donors' samples. Specimen: PBMCs. The chain is built from TRBV25-1 and TRBJ2-7; D is perhaps TRBD1 or TRBD2 (6 bases each). The CDR3 loop is CASSPRRGVRQGEQYF. CDR3 DNA: TGTGCCAGCAGTCCCAGGAGGGGGGTGCGCCAGGGCGAGCAGTACTTC.